Below are 19 T cell receptor beta chains sequenced from a single sample in a study of CD8+ T cells in alopecia areata. Treatment noted: oral pan-JAK inhibitor, 5-10 mg twice daily. In each case, RNA was isolated and then reverse transcribed into cDNA as the sequencing template. Generated by immunoSEQ multiplex PCR, the TCRdb table keeps only in-frame clones and is missing some. The sample carries about 210,000 clones, 35% to 40% recorded once. The sequences come from CD4+ T cells sorted from blood, collected at approximately week 30, from a patient treated with tofacitinib. All receptors come from a human donor with alopecia areata.

The V call is TRBV4-1, the J call TRBJ2-1, with D possibly TRBD2 on 6 matching bases. CDR3 length equals 16 residues. The V end was cut by 4 bases, the J end by 7 bases, with 20 bases between. The germline V gene encodes CDR1 MGHRA and CDR2 YSYEKL. CDR3 nucleotides: TGCGCCAGCAGCCGCCCGAGACTAGTGGGGGGAAATGAGCAGTTCTTC. Its protein is CASSRPRLVGGNEQFF.

This clone was counted between two and nine times. The gene calls are TRBV30 and TRBJ1-2; D possibly corresponds to TRBD1 (5 bases). The CDR3 is 13 residues long. Trimming shortened V by 0 bases and J by 5 bases, and 10 bases separated the two germline ends. CDR1 is GTSNPN and CDR2 is SVGIG in the germline V gene (reference sequence). DNA of the CDR3: TGTGCCTGGAGTGTCAAGGGGAGGTATGGCTACACCTTC. It encodes CAWSVKGRYGYTF.

The chain combines TRBV5-1 with TRBJ2-7, with 7 bases identical to TRBD1. This CDR3 spans 12 amino acids. Per the germline V gene, CDR1 is SGHRS and CDR2 is YFSETQ. J gave up 7 bases and V 3 bases, and 4 bases lay outside the gene matches. The CDR3: CASSSTGEEQYF. Written as DNA, the CDR3 is TGCGCCAGCAGCTCTACAGGGGAGGAGCAGTACTTC. The full variable domain, with the rest looked up from reference TRBV5-1 and TRBJ2-7, is KAGVTQTPRYLIKTRGQQVTLSCSPISGHRSVSWYQQTPGQGLQFLFEYFSETQRNKGNFPGRFSGRQFSNSRSEMNVSTLELGDSALYLCASSSTGEEQYFGPGTRLTVT.

V gene TRBV6-5 combines with J gene TRBJ2-7; 8 nucleotides line up with TRBD1. The V gene's germline CDR1 is MNHEY and CDR2 SVGAGI. This CDR3 spans 14 amino acids. V was pared by 5 bases and J by 2 bases, with 5 bases of the junction left unmatched. CDR3 in amino acids: CASSPGTGPYEQYF. CDR3 nucleotide sequence: TGTGCCAGCAGTCCCGGGACAGGACCCTACGAGCAGTACTTC.

This clone was seen a few times. V gene TRBV28 combines with J gene TRBJ2-4; D is unresolved. This CDR3 contains 15 residues. CDR1 and CDR2 (germline): MDHEN, SYDVKM. V shed 5 bases and J shed 0 bases, with 11 bases lying between them. The CDR3, as DNA: TGTGCCAGCAGTGTGGACGGGCTAGCCAAAAACATTCAGTACTTC. This gives the protein CASSVDGLAKNIQYF.

This clone was found once. V gene TRBV30 combines with J gene TRBJ1-3; perhaps TRBD1 as D (5 bases). CDR1 and CDR2 from the germline V gene are GTSNPN and SVGIG (reference sequence). This CDR3 has 12 amino acids. Between the trimmed V and J ends, which lost 2 bases and 8 bases, there was a span of 10 bases. CDR3 region: CAWSMGPDTIYF. As DNA, the CDR3 is TGTGCCTGGAGTATGGGACCAGACACCATATATTTT.

The rearrangement joins TRBV29-1 to TRBJ2-3, with D uncertain. The V end lost 3 bases, the J end lost 6 bases, and 13 bases lay between the germline ends. The CDR3 sequence is 13 residues long. From germline, CDR1 is SQVTM and CDR2 ANQGSEA. In DNA, the CDR3 is TGCAGCGTTGAGGTTCGGTCCCCCGATACGCAGTATTTT. Its translation is CSVEVRSPDTQYF.

This chain connects TRBV7-2 to TRBJ2-3, with 7 bases lining up with TRBD1. V lost 8 bases, J lost 4 bases, and 9 bases stayed unmatched. CDR3 length: 14 amino acids. CDR1 is SGHTA, CDR2 FQGNSA, per germline. CDR3 in DNA: TGTGCCAGCGGCTCGAGACAGGGCGCAGATACGCAGTATTTT. Its protein product is CASGSRQGADTQYF.

This clone showed up many times. The chain links TRBV14 to TRBJ2-2, with D perhaps TRBD1 (5 bases). CDR1 SGHDN and CDR2 FVKESK come from the germline V gene. This CDR3 contains 16 residues. Trimming stripped 4 bases from V and 4 bases from J, with 16 bases between. As DNA, the CDR3 is TGTGCCAGCAGCCCGACAAAACAGGTGGCCACCGGGGAGCTGTTTTTT. Protein sequence: CASSPTKQVATGELFF.

This clone appeared a single time. The J gene is TRBJ2-1, the V gene TRBV29-1, with D perhaps TRBD2 (6 bases). The germline gives CDR1 SQVTM, CDR2 ANQGSEA. V was clipped by 0 bases and J by 6 bases, with 12 bases between them. The CDR3 spans 14 residues. CDR3 in DNA: TGCAGCGTTGAAGACACCGGGGGATCCAATGAGCAGTTCTTC. It translates to CSVEDTGGSNEQFF.

The gene calls are TRBV27 and TRBJ2-5; perhaps D is TRBD1 or TRBD2 (5 bases each). V shed 4 bases and J shed 3 bases, with 15 bases lying between them. The length of the CDR3 is 15 residues. Germline V gene data show CDR1 as MNHEY and CDR2 as SMNVEV (reference sequence). CDR3 in amino acids: CASSSAGAEEETQYF. CDR3 sequence (DNA): TGTGCCAGCAGTTCCGCCGGGGCTGAGGAAGAGACCCAGTACTTC.

This clone is a singleton in its sample. J is TRBJ1-2 and V is TRBV25-1; D is ambiguous. The germline CDR1 and CDR2 sequences are MGHDK and SYGVNS. V dropped 5 bases and J dropped 6 bases, with 10 bases sitting between them. The CDR3 has 12 amino acids. As DNA, the CDR3 is TGTGCCAGCAGTATTGGGGTGGATGGCTACACCTTC. This sequence encodes CASSIGVDGYTF.

The chain has TRBV7-9 and TRBJ2-1; no definite D call. V was clipped by 0 bases and J by 7 bases, with 7 bases between them. Germline values: CDR1 SEHNR, CDR2 FQNEAQ (reference sequence). The CDR3 extends over 13 amino acids. The CDR3 region is CASSLAWGNEQFF. Written as DNA, the CDR3 is TGTGCCAGCAGCTTAGCTTGGGGAAATGAGCAGTTCTTC.

The gene calls are TRBV30 and TRBJ1-1; D gene ambiguous. Germline loops: CDR1 GTSNPN, CDR2 SVGIG (reference sequence). This CDR3 has 11 amino acids. V lost 3 bases and J 5 bases, leaving 7 bases between the germline ends. The CDR3 DNA reads as TGTGCCTGGAGGAGGTGGACTGAAGCTTTCTTT. This codes for CAWRRWTEAFF.

V is TRBV7-6 and J is TRBJ2-3; possibly TRBD1 for D (5 bases). V was cut by 5 bases and J by 6 bases, with 12 bases left in between. This CDR3 has 13 residues. Per the germline V gene, CDR1 is SGHVS and CDR2 is FNYEAQ. CDR3: CASSLGVRDTQYF. CDR3 DNA sequence: TGTGCCAGCAGCCTAGGGGTCCGGGATACGCAGTATTTT. Supplemented by reference TRBV7-6 and TRBJ2-3, the full variable domain reads GAGVSQSPRYKVTKRGQDVALRCDPISGHVSLYWYRQALGQGPEFLTYFNYEAQQDKSGLPNDRFSAERPEGSISTLTIQRTEQRDSAMYRCASSLGVRDTQYFGPGTRLTVL.

In its sample, this clone was seen a few times. The V and J genes are TRBV19 and TRBJ2-7, with 7 bases aligning to TRBD2. V lost 1 base, J lost 6 bases, and 9 bases stayed unmatched. Germline V gene sequence: CDR1 LNHDA, CDR2 SQIVND (reference sequence). The CDR3 contains 15 residues. CDR3 nucleotides: TGTGCCAGTAGTATAGTTCGGGCGGGAGCGGCCGAGCAGTACTTC. Its protein is CASSIVRAGAAEQYF.

This sequence joins TRBV7-3 and TRBJ2-2; D gene uncertain. Between the trimmed V and J ends, which lost 0 bases and 2 bases, there was a span of 7 bases. The germline V gene has CDR1 SGHTA and CDR2 FQGTGA. The CDR3 has 15 residues. The CDR3 is CASSLTSANTGELFF. In DNA form, the CDR3 reads TGTGCCAGCAGCTTAACGTCAGCTAACACCGGGGAGCTGTTTTTT.

The V and J genes are TRBV15 and TRBJ1-2; 8 bases are a match to TRBD1. The CDR3 runs to 16 residues. V lost 3 bases and J lost 0; bases outside the gene matches: 6. Germline V lookup: CDR1 LNHNV, CDR2 YYDKDF (reference sequence). The CDR3 DNA is TGTGCCACCAGCAGGGCCACAGGGGGAGCTAACTATGGCTACACCTTC. Translation gives CATSRATGGANYGYTF.

This clone was seen only a few times. This CDR3 reads CASIESRVNTGELFF. Written as DNA, the CDR3 is TGTGCCAGCATAGAGAGTCGGGTCAACACCGGGGAGCTGTTTTTT. The chain employs TRBV25-1 and TRBJ2-2; D uncertain. In germline, CDR1 is MGHDK, CDR2 SYGVNS. The V end was cut by 7 bases, the J end by 2 bases, with 14 bases between. CDR3 length: 15 amino acids.